This record covers a single T cell receptor (beta chain). Its cognate antigen is unknown. The source of the sample is a study of cytotoxic CD8 clonotypes in ibrutinib-treated CLL. Study-level background: Partial responses totalled roughly 25 and complete responses 2; after median approximately 62 months, about 15 remained remitted and about twelve progressed. Across samples, productive templates numbered 200,000 to 300,000 and productive rearrangements reached 94,082 on average.

Overall study results and limits: The public clonotypes identified were infrequent and showed contraction or stability on treatment.

The V and J ends lost 5 bases and 7 bases respectively, with 13 bases between them. Germline lookup yields CDR1 SGHTA and CDR2 FQGNSA. The CDR3 loop spans 13 amino acids. Here immunoSEQ multiplex PCR was the method, and the copy in TCRdb shows in-frame clones only, minus some. In the table there are nearly 300,000 clones, 60% to 80% of which are singletons. The specimen was PBMCs, collected at disease progression, from a patient treated with ibrutinib. The V gene is TRBV7-2, the J gene TRBJ2-3; TRBD1 or TRBD2 may be the D gene (5 bases each). This clonotype was obtained from a human donor with chronic lymphocytic leukemia. CDR3 bases: TGTGCCAGCAGCCCTGGGACCTTAAATACGCAGTATTTT. Translated: CASSPGTLNTQYF.